These T cell receptor beta chains were read from a single sample in a study of cytomegalovirus exposure and HLA in healthy donors. Assay used: immunoSEQ multiplex PCR; TCRdb lists only in-frame clones, some missing. The table has hundreds of thousands of clones, around 87% seen once. Sequenced input: PBMCs. These receptor sequences come from a woman aged 18-29 years in good health and CMV-seronegative. Each CDR3 is given with its conserved first and last residue. Each record gives: CDR3 DNA, CDR3 protein, V gene, clone size, D gene, J gene. The D gene is left open where the match is weak. Rows may omit the clone size; those that give it use once, few, many or a size class.

CDR3nt: TGTGCCAGCAGCTTAGCAGCCAGGGGGGACTATGGCTACACCTTC
CDR3aa: CASSLAARGDYGYTF
v_gene: TRBV7-2
abundance: .
d_gene: TRBD1
j_gene: TRBJ1-2

CDR3nt: TGTGCCAGCAGTGAAGAAGGCGGCAGGGTTGGGTACTTC
CDR3aa: CASSEEGGRVGYF
v_gene: TRBV6-1
abundance: .
d_gene: .
j_gene: TRBJ2-7

CDR3nt: TGCGCCAGCAGCTTCAGAGGCGAGACCCAGTACTTC
CDR3aa: CASSFRGETQYF
v_gene: TRBV5-1
abundance: .
d_gene: .
j_gene: TRBJ2-5

CDR3nt: TGTGCCAGCGGGCTCGGGGGGGGCTACGAGCAGTACTTC
CDR3aa: CASGLGGGYEQYF
v_gene: TRBV27
abundance: .
d_gene: TRBD2
j_gene: TRBJ2-7

CDR3nt: TGTGCCAGCAGCTTAGGGACTACCACCTACGAGCAGTACTTC
CDR3aa: CASSLGTTTYEQYF
v_gene: TRBV7-6
abundance: few
d_gene: .
j_gene: TRBJ2-7

CDR3nt: TGCGCCAGCAGTATCGATTCGGGACAGGGGGTCACTGAAGCTTTCTTT
CDR3aa: CASSIDSGQGVTEAFF
v_gene: TRBV5-1
abundance: .
d_gene: TRBD1
j_gene: TRBJ1-1

CDR3nt: TGTGCCACCAGCACCTTGGGACAGGGGATGGCCTCTGGAAACACCATATATTTT
CDR3aa: CATSTLGQGMASGNTIYF
v_gene: TRBV15
abundance: .
d_gene: TRBD1
j_gene: TRBJ1-3

CDR3nt: TGTGCCAGCAGCACCAGCGGGGACACTCTATTGGGCCAGCATTTT
CDR3aa: CASSTSGDTLLGQHF
v_gene: TRBV6-1
abundance: .
d_gene: .
j_gene: TRBJ1-5

CDR3nt: TGCGCCAGCAGCTTACAGGGGCTGGGTGAAAAACTGTTTTTT
CDR3aa: CASSLQGLGEKLFF
v_gene: TRBV5-1
abundance: .
d_gene: TRBD1
j_gene: TRBJ1-4

CDR3nt: TGCGCCAGCAGCCAGGGGGCCGGCTCCTACGAGCAGTACTTC
CDR3aa: CASSQGAGSYEQYF
v_gene: TRBV5-1
abundance: .
d_gene: TRBD1
j_gene: TRBJ2-7

CDR3nt: TGTGCCAGCAGTTTCCCGGCCGGGGAGCAGTTCTTC
CDR3aa: CASSFPAGEQFF
v_gene: TRBV27
abundance: .
d_gene: .
j_gene: TRBJ2-1

CDR3nt: TGTGCCAGCCAACCCCGGGACAACGCATACAATGAGCAGTTCTTC
CDR3aa: CASQPRDNAYNEQFF
v_gene: TRBV6-5
abundance: .
d_gene: .
j_gene: TRBJ2-1